One and the same sample provided the 7 T cell receptor beta chains below, sequenced in a study of blood T cell repertoires in COVID-19. Assay used: immunoSEQ multiplex PCR; TCRdb lists only in-frame clones, some missing. The sample has approximately 140,000 clones; 87% are singletons. Sequenced material: PBMCs or T cells enriched from blood (not recorded which). All receptors derive from a woman in her 40s who had been exposed to COVID-19.

This clone appeared a few times. The rearrangement links TRBV2 to TRBJ1-5; D is ambiguous. Trimming stripped 6 bases from V and 5 bases from J, with 8 bases between. The germline gives CDR1 SNHLY, CDR2 FYNNEI. The CDR3 consists of 12 residues. The CDR3 is CASRLVHQPQHF. The CDR3 DNA follows: TGTGCCAGCAGGCTAGTTCATCAGCCCCAGCATTTT.

This clone was seen once. The chain employs TRBV5-1 and TRBJ1-2; TRBD1 agrees at 9 bases. V shed 1 base, J shed 6 bases, and the junction held 7 bases outside the gene matches. This CDR3 is built from 15 residues. The germline CDR1 and CDR2 sequences are SGHRS and YFSETQ. The CDR3 bases are TGCGCCAGCAGCTTGATCACGGGGACAGGGCATGGCTACACCTTC. Translation gives CASSLITGTGHGYTF.

The V call is TRBV3-1 (or the pseudogene TRBV3-2), the J call TRBJ2-7; no clear D gene. CDR1 and CDR2 from the germline V gene are LGHDT and YNNKEL (reference sequence). V lost 2 bases, J lost 0 bases, and 8 bases lay in between. This CDR3 has 14 amino acids. The CDR3 coding sequence is TGTGCCAGCAGCCAACTCTCTCCCTCCTACGAGCAGTACTTC. It is translated as CASSQLSPSYEQYF.

The chain uses TRBV7-2 and TRBJ1-1; no clear D gene. The germline CDR1 and CDR2 sequences are SGHTA and FQGNSA. The CDR3 runs 12 residues. Trimming took 6 bases from V and 4 from J, leaving 9 bases between them. This CDR3 is CASSAWATEAFF. CDR3 DNA: TGTGCCAGCAGTGCCTGGGCCACTGAAGCTTTCTTT.

The chain carries TRBV29-1 and TRBJ2-7, with a weak D call TRBD2 (6 bases). Trimming took off 7 bases at V and 5 bases at J, with 18 bases between the two ends. CDR1 is SQVTM, CDR2 ANQGSEA, per germline. The CDR3 consists of 13 residues. For the CDR3, the DNA is TGCAGCGCTAATGGGGGACTGTACCACGAGCAGTACTTC. It specifies CSANGGLYHEQYF.

CDR3 DNA: TGTGCCAGTAGTGTCTCTAGTAATACCTACGAGCAGTACTTC. This gives the protein CASSVSSNTYEQYF. V and J are TRBV19 and TRBJ2-7; D is unresolved. V shed 5 bases and J shed 2 bases, with 13 bases lying between them. There are 14 residues in the CDR3. The germline gives CDR1 LNHDA, CDR2 SQIVND (reference sequence). Filled out from reference TRBV19 and TRBJ2-7, the complete variable domain reads DGGITQSPKYLFRKEGQNVTLSCEQNLNHDAMYWYRQDPGQGLRLIYYSQIVNDFQKGDIAEGYSVSREKKESFPLTVTSAQKNPTAFYLCASSVSSNTYEQYFGPGTRLTVT.

The V call is TRBV28, the J call TRBJ1-1; the D is unclear. Germline CDR1 MDHEN, CDR2 SYDVKM. The CDR3 contains 10 residues. Trimming stripped 10 bases from V and 7 bases from J, with 10 bases between. The chain's CDR3 is CATARIEAFF. DNA of the CDR3: TGTGCCACCGCGAGAATTGAAGCTTTCTTT.